The rows below give T cell receptor beta chains drawn from one sample of a study of blood T cell repertoires in COVID-19. TCRdb keeps only in-frame clones here, not all; method: immunoSEQ multiplex PCR. Of roughly 230,000 clones in the sample, approximately 85% were seen once. The specimen sequenced was peripheral blood. These receptors all stem from a man aged 35 to 55 with acute or convalescent COVID-19. The CDR3 runs from the conserved cysteine through the conserved F or W. The D gene is left open where the match is weak. Only some rows state a clone size, as once, few, many or a class for expanded clones.

TRBV4-1	NA	TRBJ2-1	once	TGCGCCAGCAGCCAAGATCGGTCGACCCCGGGGCAGTTCTTC	CASSQDRSTPGQFF
TRBV5-1	NA	TRBJ2-5	once	TGCGCCAGCAGCTCGGAGGGAGAGACCCAGTACTTC	CASSSEGETQYF
TRBV5-1	NA	TRBJ1-3	NA	TGCGCCAGCAGCTCGGACAACTCTGGAAACACCATATATTTT	CASSSDNSGNTIYF
TRBV11-2	TRBD1	TRBJ2-7	NA	TGTGCCAGCAGCCCCGGACAGGGACCCTACGAGCAGTACTTC	CASSPGQGPYEQYF
TRBV28	NA	TRBJ1-2	NA	TGTGCCAGCAGTTTAGTTTTGGTTGGCAGGGGAAGAGGCTACACCTTC	CASSLVLVGRGRGYTF
TRBV2	NA	TRBJ1-2	NA	TGTGCCAGCAGAGTCAGCGAAAAAGATGGCTACACCTTC	CASRVSEKDGYTF
TRBV6-5	TRBD1	TRBJ2-2	NA	TGTGCCAGCACCAGGGACAGGGGCCTTACCGGGGAGCTGTTTTTT	CASTRDRGLTGELFF
TRBV9	TRBD2	TRBJ2-5	NA	TGTGCCAGCAGCGTAGTCCCAGCGGGGGGGAAAGAGACCCAGTACTTC	CASSVVPAGGKETQYF
TRBV18	NA	TRBJ1-5	few	TGTGCCAGCTCACCAGGCGGGAATGACAATCAGCCCCAGCATTTT	CASSPGGNDNQPQHF
TRBV18	NA	TRBJ2-5	NA	TGTGCCAGCTCACCCAGGGGACCCCCGTGGGAGACCCAGTACTTC	CASSPRGPPWETQYF
TRBV15	TRBD1	TRBJ1-2	NA	TGTGCCACCAGTCCTTTTAGGGGGCCCCTTGATGGCTACACCTTC	CATSPFRGPLDGYTF
TRBV7-6	TRBD1	TRBJ2-2	NA	TGTGCCAGCAGCTTAAGGCCAGGGGGGAACACCGGGGAGCTGTTTTTT	CASSLRPGGNTGELFF
TRBV5-5	TRBD1	TRBJ1-1	NA	TGTGCCAGCAGATCCGGGACAGGAAACACTGAAGCTTTCTTT	CASRSGTGNTEAFF
TRBV28	TRBD1	TRBJ1-1	NA	TGTGCCAGCAGTTCCCCGACAGGGATGAACACTGAAGCTTTCTTT	CASSSPTGMNTEAFF
TRBV19	NA	TRBJ1-5	NA	TGTGCCAGTAGTATGGAGGGGAGGGTAGAACAGCCCCAGCATTTT	CASSMEGRVEQPQHF
TRBV5-4	TRBD1	TRBJ1-2	NA	TGTGCCAGCAGCTCGGGACAGGGAGGTGGCTACACCTTC	CASSSGQGGGYTF
TRBV5-1	TRBD1	TRBJ1-2	NA	TGCGCCAGCAGCGCGGGACAGGCCTTCTATGGCTACACCTTC	CASSAGQAFYGYTF
TRBV30	TRBD1	TRBJ1-2	NA	TGTGCCTGGAGTGGGACAGGGGATGGCTACACCTTC	CAWSGTGDGYTF
TRBV15	TRBD2	TRBJ2-3	NA	TGTGCCACCAGTGGACTAGTTATATATACGCAGTATTTT	CATSGLVIYTQYF
TRBV18	NA	TRBJ1-5	NA	TGTGCCAGCTCACTGGGGGGAGTTGATGGTCAGCCCCAGCATTTT	CASSLGGVDGQPQHF
TRBV15	NA	TRBJ1-1	NA	TGTGCCACCAGCAGAGGTAGAGGCAGAGAAGCTTTCTTT	CATSRGRGREAFF
TRBV11-1	NA	TRBJ2-1	NA	TGTGCCAGCAGCCCTTGGGGGCATGAGCAGTTCTTC	CASSPWGHEQFF
TRBV4-2	NA	TRBJ1-4	NA	TGTGCCAGCAGCCAAGAAGGGGAGAGGGGAGGAAAACTGTTTTTT	CASSQEGERGGKLFF
TRBV4-3	NA	TRBJ2-2	NA	TGCGCCAGCAGCCAACAGGGGTTCGGCACCGGGGAGCTGTTTTTT	CASSQQGFGTGELFF
TRBV5-6	NA	TRBJ1-1	NA	TGTGCCAGCAGCTTGGACAGGGTAGGGGCTTTCTTT	CASSLDRVGAFF
TRBV11-3	NA	TRBJ2-2	NA	TGTGCCAGCAGCCCCGGGGGGCTAATAAACGGGGAGCTGTTTTTT	CASSPGGLINGELFF
TRBV4-3	NA	TRBJ1-4	NA	TGCGCCAGCAGCCAAGACCCTAGAGGGACTAATGAAAAACTGTTTTTT	CASSQDPRGTNEKLFF
TRBV5-4	NA	TRBJ2-3	NA	TGTGCCAGCAGCCTGGGACTCCCCCTGGATACGCAGTATTTT	CASSLGLPLDTQYF
TRBV5-1	NA	TRBJ1-2	NA	TGCGCCAGCAGCTTAATCGGGGATGGCTACACCTTC	CASSLIGDGYTF
TRBV20-1	TRBD1	TRBJ1-4	NA	TGCAGTGCTAGTTTCCAGGGGGCTTATGGTGAAAAACTGTTTTTT	CSASFQGAYGEKLFF
TRBV5-6	TRBD1	TRBJ2-2	NA	TGTGCCAGCAGCCGGGACAGTTACACCGGGGAGCTGTTTTTT	CASSRDSYTGELFF
TRBV28	TRBD1	TRBJ1-1	NA	TGTGCCAGCCGATTTGACAGGGGGCAAACGAACACTGAAGCTTTCTTT	CASRFDRGQTNTEAFF
TRBV13	TRBD2	TRBJ2-1	NA	TGTGCCAGCAGCCCCTCCGGGGGGACCTACAATGAGCAGTTCTTC	CASSPSGGTYNEQFF
TRBV5-1	NA	TRBJ2-3	NA	TGCGCCAGCAGCTTGGTGGTGGCAGGGTCTAGCACAGATACGCAGTATTTT	CASSLVVAGSSTDTQYF
TRBV10-3	TRBD1	TRBJ1-4	NA	TGTGCCATCAGTAAGCGTGGACAGGATAATGAAAAACTGTTTTTT	CAISKRGQDNEKLFF
TRBV19	TRBD1	TRBJ2-3	once	TGTGCCAGTAGTAGGACAGGGGACACAGATACGCAGTATTTT	CASSRTGDTDTQYF
TRBV3-1/TRBV3-2	TRBD2	TRBJ2-2	NA	TGTGCCAGCAGCCAACTCCGGGGGGGAAACACCGGGGAGCTGTTTTTT	CASSQLRGGNTGELFF
TRBV6-5	TRBD2	TRBJ2-5	NA	TGTGCCAGCAAACCGGGACTAGCGGGGGAGACCCAGTACTTC	CASKPGLAGETQYF
TRBV30	TRBD1	TRBJ1-3	NA	TGTGCCCACAGGGGGGGTTCAACTTCCTCTGGAAACACCATATATTTT	CAHRGGSTSSGNTIYF
TRBV5-1	NA	TRBJ2-7	NA	TGCGCCAGCAGCTTGGGTCAGGGGACGAAGGAGCAGTACTTC	CASSLGQGTKEQYF
TRBV15	TRBD1	TRBJ2-5	NA	TGTGCCACCAGCTCACTCAGGACAGGGTGGGCTAAGACCCAGTACTTC	CATSSLRTGWAKTQYF
TRBV7-3	NA	TRBJ2-1	NA	TGTGCCAGCAGCCCCACAGGGAGGGCCTACAATGAGCAGTTCTTC	CASSPTGRAYNEQFF
TRBV4-1	TRBD1	TRBJ1-1	NA	TGCGCCAGCAGCCAAGATGAGGGACAGCCATCGAACACTGAAGCTTTCTTT	CASSQDEGQPSNTEAFF
TRBV28	NA	TRBJ1-2	NA	TGTGCCAGCAGCCCCGGCGGGGCAGCGCCTCGCTATGGCTACACCTTC	CASSPGGAAPRYGYTF
TRBV4-1	NA	TRBJ1-2	NA	TGCGCCAGCAGCCAAGAGGTGGCGGGGCTCTATGGCTACACCTTC	CASSQEVAGLYGYTF
TRBV5-1	TRBD1	TRBJ1-1	NA	TGCGCCAGCAGCTTCAATCCTCCGGGACAGGGGACGGGGACTGAAGCTTTCTTT	CASSFNPPGQGTGTEAFF
TRBV27	NA	TRBJ1-5	NA	TGTGCCAGCCGGGGGGGGTTCAATCAGCCCCAGCATTTT	CASRGGFNQPQHF
TRBV5-1	NA	TRBJ1-1	NA	TGCGCCAGCAGCCCTGGACAGACGAACACTGAAGCTTTCTTT	CASSPGQTNTEAFF
TRBV6-1	TRBD1	TRBJ1-5	NA	TGTGCCAGCAGTATGACAGGGGGCAAGCCCCAGCATTTT	CASSMTGGKPQHF
TRBV29-1	NA	TRBJ2-3	NA	TGCAGCGTTGAAGGTCACTTGACATCTTACTCTAGCACAGATACGCAGTATTTT	CSVEGHLTSYSSTDTQYF
TRBV5-4	NA	TRBJ2-2	NA	TGTGCCAGCAGCTTGGACAGCCCGAACACCGGGGAGCTGTTTTTT	CASSLDSPNTGELFF
TRBV27	NA	TRBJ1-5	NA	TGTGCCAGCAGTTTATCGGGCGAACCTAGCAATCAGCCCCAGCATTTT	CASSLSGEPSNQPQHF
TRBV5-1	NA	TRBJ1-5	NA	TGCGCCAGCAGCCCCGATCAGCCCCAGCATTTT	CASSPDQPQHF
TRBV5-6	NA	TRBJ1-1	NA	TGTGCCAGCAGCCTGAGGGCGGCCATGAACACTGAAGCTTTCTTT	CASSLRAAMNTEAFF
TRBV3-1/TRBV3-2	NA	TRBJ1-1	NA	TGTGCCAGCAGCCCGAGACAGACGAACACTGAAGCTTTCTTT	CASSPRQTNTEAFF